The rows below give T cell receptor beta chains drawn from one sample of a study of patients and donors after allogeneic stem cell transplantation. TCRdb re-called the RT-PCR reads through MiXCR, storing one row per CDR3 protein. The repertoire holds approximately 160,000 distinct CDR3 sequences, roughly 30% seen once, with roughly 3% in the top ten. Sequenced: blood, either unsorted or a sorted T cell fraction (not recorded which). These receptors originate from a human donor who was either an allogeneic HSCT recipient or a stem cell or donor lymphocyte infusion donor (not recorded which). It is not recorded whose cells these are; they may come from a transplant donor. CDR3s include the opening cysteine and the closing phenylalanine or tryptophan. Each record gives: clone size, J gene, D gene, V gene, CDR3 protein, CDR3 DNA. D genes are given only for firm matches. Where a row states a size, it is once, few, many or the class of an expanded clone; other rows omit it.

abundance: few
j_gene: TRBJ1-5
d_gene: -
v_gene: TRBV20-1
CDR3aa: CSARDWGNNQPQHF
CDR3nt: TGCAGTGCTAGAGATTGGGGAAACAATCAGCCCCAGCATTTT

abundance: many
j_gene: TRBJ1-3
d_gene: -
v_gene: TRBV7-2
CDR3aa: CASSFETGNTIYF
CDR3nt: TGTGCCAGCAGCTTTGAAACTGGAAACACCATATATTTT

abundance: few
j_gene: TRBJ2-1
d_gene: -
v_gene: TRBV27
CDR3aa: CASSLYGGRSLSYNEQFF
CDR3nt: TGTGCCAGCAGTTTATACGGGGGAAGGAGTTTGTCCTACAATGAGCAGTTCTTC

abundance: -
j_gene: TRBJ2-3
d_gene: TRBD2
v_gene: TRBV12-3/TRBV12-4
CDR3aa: CASSPTLRGGTDTQYF
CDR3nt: TGTGCCAGCAGCCCCACACTGCGGGGGGGCACAGATACGCAGTATTTT

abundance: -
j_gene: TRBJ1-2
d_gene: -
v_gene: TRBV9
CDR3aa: CASSGAGYTF
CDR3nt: TGTGCCAGCAGTGGTGCCGGCTACACCTTC

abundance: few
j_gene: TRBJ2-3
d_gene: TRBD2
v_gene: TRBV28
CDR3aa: CASALAGSNLRQYF
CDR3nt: TGTGCCAGCGCGTTAGCGGGGAGTAATTTGAGGCAGTATTTT

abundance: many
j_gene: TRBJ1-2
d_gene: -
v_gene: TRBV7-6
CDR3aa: CASSFGVSNYGYTF
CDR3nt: TGTGCCAGCAGCTTCGGCGTTTCCAACTATGGCTACACCTTC

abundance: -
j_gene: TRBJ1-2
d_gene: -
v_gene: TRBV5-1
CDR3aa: CASSLDRVRGYTF
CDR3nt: TGCGCCAGCAGCTTGGACAGGGTCCGGGGCTACACCTTC

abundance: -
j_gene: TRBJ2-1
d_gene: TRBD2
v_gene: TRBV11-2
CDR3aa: CASSLGASGYNEQFF
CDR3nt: TGTGCCAGCAGCTTAGGGGCTAGCGGGTACAATGAGCAGTTCTTC

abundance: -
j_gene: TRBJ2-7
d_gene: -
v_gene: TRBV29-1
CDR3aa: CSVVASRYEQYF
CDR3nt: TGCAGCGTTGTCGCCAGCCGATACGAGCAGTACTTC

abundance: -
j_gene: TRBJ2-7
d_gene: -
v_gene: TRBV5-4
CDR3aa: CASSPGGGSSYEQYF
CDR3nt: TGTGCCAGCAGCCCTGGGGGCGGGAGCTCCTACGAGCAGTACTTC

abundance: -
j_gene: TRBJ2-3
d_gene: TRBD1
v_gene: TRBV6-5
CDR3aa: CACSQTGYKQYF
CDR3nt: TGTGCCTGCAGCCAGACAGGGTACAAACAGTATTTT

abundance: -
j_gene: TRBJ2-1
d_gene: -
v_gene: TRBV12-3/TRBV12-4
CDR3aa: CASTRGSFVYNEQFF
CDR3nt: TGTGCCAGCACCCGGGGGTCGTTTGTATACAATGAGCAGTTCTTC

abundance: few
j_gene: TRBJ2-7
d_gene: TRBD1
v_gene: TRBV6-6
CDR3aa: CASSLGGSDYEQYF
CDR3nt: TGTGCCAGCAGTCTAGGGGGCAGCGACTACGAGCAGTACTTC

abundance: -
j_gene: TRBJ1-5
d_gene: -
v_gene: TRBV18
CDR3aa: CASSRARGSGQPQHF
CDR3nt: TGTGCCAGCTCACGCGCCAGGGGTTCGGGGCAGCCCCAGCATTTT

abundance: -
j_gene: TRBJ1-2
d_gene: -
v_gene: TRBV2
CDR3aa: CAGSVGAAGYTF
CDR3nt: TGTGCCGGCAGTGTGGGGGCTGCTGGCTACACCTTC

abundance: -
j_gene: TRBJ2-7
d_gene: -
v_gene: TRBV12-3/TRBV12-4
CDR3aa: CASSLNRGGTYEQYF
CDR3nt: TGTGCCAGCAGTTTAAACAGGGGAGGGACCTACGAGCAGTACTTC

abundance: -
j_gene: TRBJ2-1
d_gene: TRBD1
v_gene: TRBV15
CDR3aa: CATSTGVGSYNEQFF
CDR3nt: TGTGCCACCAGTACAGGGGTAGGTTCCTACAATGAGCAGTTCTTC

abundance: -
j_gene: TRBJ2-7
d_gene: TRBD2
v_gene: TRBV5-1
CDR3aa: CASSSRAGGPREQYF
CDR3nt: TGCGCCAGCAGCTCCCGAGCGGGAGGGCCGAGAGAGCAGTACTTC

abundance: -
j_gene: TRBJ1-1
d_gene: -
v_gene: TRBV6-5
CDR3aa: CASFVQSNTEAFF
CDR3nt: TGTGCCAGCTTTGTACAGTCCAACACTGAAGCTTTCTTT

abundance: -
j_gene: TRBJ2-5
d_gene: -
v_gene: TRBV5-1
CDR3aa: CASSLQQRQETQYF
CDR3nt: TGCGCCAGCAGCTTGCAACAACGCCAAGAGACCCAGTACTTC

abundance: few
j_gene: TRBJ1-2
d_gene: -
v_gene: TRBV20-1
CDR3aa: CSARDRVNYGYTF
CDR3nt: TGCAGTGCTAGGGACAGAGTCAACTATGGCTACACCTTC